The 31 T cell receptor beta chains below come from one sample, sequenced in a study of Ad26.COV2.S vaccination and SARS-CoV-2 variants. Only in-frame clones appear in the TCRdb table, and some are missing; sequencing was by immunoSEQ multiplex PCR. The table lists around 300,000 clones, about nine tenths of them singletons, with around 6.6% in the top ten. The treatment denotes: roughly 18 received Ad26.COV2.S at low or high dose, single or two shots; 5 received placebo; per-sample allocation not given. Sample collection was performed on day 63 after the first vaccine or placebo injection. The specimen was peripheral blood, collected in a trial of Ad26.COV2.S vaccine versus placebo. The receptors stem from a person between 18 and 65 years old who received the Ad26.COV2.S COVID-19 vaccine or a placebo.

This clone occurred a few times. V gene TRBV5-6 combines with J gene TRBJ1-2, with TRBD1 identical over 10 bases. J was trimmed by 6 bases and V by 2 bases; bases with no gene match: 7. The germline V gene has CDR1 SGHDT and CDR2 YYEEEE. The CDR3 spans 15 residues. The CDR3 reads CASSFWGQGFNGYTF. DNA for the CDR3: TGTGCCAGCAGCTTTTGGGGACAGGGGTTTAATGGCTACACCTTC.

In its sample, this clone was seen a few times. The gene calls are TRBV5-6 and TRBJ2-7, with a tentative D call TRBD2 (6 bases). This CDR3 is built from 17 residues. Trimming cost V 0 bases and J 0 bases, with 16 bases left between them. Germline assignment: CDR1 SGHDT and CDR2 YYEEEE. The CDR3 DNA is TGTGCCAGCAGCTTGGGGCCGGCGGGAACCCACTCCTACGAGCAGTACTTC. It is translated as CASSLGPAGTHSYEQYF.

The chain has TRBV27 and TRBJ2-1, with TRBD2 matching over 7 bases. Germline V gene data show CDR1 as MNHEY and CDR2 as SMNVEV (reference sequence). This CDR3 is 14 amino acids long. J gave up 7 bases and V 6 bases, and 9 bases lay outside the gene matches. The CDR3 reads CASREAGPGNEQFF. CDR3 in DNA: TGTGCCAGCAGGGAAGCGGGACCCGGTAATGAGCAGTTCTTC.

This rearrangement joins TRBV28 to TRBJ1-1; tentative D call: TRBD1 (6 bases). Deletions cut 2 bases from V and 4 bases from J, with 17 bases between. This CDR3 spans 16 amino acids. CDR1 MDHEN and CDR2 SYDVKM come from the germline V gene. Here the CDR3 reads CASSLRKTGKSTEAFF. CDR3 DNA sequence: TGTGCCAGCAGTTTAAGAAAAACAGGGAAGAGCACTGAAGCTTTCTTT.

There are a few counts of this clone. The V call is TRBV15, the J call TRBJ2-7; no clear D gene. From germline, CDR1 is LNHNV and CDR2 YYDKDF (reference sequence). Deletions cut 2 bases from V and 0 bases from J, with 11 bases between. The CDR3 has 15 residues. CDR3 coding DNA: TGTGCCACCAGCAGAAAGGGTGGGTCCTCCTACGAGCAGTACTTC. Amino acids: CATSRKGGSSYEQYF. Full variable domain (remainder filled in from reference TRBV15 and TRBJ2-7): DAMVIQNPRYQVTQFGKPVTLSCSQTLNHNVMYWYQQKSSQAPKLLFHYYDKDFNNEADTPDNFQSRRPNTSFCFLDIRSPGLGDTAMYLCATSRKGGSSYEQYFGPGTRLTVT.

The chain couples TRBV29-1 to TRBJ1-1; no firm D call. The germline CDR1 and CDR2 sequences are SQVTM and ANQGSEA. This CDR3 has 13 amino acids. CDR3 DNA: TGCATCGTGGCATTTAGGCTGAACACTGAAGCTTTCTTT. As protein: CIVAFRLNTEAFF.

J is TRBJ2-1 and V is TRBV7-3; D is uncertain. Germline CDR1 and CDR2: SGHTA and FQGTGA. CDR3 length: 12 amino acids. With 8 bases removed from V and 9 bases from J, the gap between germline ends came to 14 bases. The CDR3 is CASGSRQTEQFF. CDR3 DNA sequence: TGTGCCAGCGGTTCGCGGCAGACTGAGCAGTTCTTC.

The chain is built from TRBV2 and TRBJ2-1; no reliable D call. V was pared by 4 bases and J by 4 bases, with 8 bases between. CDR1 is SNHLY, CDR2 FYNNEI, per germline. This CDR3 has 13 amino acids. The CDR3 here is CASSASMYNEQFF. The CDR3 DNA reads TGTGCCAGCAGTGCTTCAATGTACAATGAGCAGTTCTTC.

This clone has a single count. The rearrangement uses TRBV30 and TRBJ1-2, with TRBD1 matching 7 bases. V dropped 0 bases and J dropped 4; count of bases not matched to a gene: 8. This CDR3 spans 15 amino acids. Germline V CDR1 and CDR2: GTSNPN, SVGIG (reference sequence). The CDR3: CAWSVRQGGGYGYTF. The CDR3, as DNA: TGTGCCTGGAGTGTACGACAGGGAGGCGGCTATGGCTACACCTTC.

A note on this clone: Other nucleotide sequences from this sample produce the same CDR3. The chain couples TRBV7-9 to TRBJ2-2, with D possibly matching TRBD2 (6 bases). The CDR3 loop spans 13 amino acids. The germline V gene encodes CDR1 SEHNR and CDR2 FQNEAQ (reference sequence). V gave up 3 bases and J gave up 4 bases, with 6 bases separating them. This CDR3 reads CASSLEGTGELFF. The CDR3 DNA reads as TGTGCCAGCAGCTTGGAGGGCACCGGGGAGCTGTTTTTT.

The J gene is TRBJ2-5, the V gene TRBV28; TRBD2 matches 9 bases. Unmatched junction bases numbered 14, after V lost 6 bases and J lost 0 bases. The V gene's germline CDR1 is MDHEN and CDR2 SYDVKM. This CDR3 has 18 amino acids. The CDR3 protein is CASRPWTSVSGNQETQYF. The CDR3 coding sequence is TGTGCCAGCAGACCCTGGACTAGCGTCAGTGGGAACCAAGAGACCCAGTACTTC.

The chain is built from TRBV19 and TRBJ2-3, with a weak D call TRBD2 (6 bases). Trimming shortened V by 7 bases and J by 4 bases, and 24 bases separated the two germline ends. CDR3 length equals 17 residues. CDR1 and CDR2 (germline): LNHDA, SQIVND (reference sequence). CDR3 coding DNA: TGTGCCAGTACTTATGAAACTAGCAGGAGAGGAGCAGATACGCAGTATTTT. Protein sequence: CASTYETSRRGADTQYF.

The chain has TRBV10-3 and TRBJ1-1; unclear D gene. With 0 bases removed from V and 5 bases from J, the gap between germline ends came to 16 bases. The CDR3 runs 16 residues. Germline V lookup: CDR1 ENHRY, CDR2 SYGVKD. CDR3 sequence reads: CAISESGILMGTEAFF. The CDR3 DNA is TGTGCCATCAGTGAGTCGGGGATACTCATGGGGACTGAAGCTTTCTTT.

This CDR3 is CSGLGQGGYEQYF. The CDR3 nucleotides read TGCAGCGGACTGGGACAGGGTGGTTACGAGCAGTACTTC. V usage is TRBV29-1 and J usage is TRBJ2-7; the match to TRBD1 covers 9 bases. The V segment lost 7 bases and the J segment 4 bases; nucleotides outside the gene matches: 8. CDR1 is SQVTM, CDR2 ANQGSEA, per germline. This CDR3 has 13 amino acids.

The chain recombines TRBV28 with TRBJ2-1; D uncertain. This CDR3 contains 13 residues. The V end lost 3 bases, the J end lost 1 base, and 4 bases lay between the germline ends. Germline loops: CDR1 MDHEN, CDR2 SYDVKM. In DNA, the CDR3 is TGTGCCAGCAGTTTCGGGTCCTACAATGAGCAGTTCTTC. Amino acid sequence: CASSFGSYNEQFF.

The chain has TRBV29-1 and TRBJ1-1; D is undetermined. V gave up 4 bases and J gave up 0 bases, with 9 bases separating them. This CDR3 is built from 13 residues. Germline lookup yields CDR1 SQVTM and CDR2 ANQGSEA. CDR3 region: CSVGVRLNTEAFF. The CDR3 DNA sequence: TGCAGCGTTGGAGTGCGGTTGAACACTGAAGCTTTCTTT.

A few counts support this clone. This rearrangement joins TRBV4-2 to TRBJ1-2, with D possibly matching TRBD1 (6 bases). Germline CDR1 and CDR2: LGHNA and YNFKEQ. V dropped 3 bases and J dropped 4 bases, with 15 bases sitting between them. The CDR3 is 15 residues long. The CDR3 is CASSQLGQPGYGYTF. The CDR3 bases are TGTGCCAGCAGCCAGTTAGGACAGCCTGGCTATGGCTACACCTTC.

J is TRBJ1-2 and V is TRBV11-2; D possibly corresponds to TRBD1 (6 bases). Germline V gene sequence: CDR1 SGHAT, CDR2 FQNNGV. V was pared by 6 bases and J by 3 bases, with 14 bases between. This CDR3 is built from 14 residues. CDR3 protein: CASSQDRWDYGYTF. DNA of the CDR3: TGTGCCAGCAGTCAAGACAGGTGGGACTATGGCTACACCTTC.

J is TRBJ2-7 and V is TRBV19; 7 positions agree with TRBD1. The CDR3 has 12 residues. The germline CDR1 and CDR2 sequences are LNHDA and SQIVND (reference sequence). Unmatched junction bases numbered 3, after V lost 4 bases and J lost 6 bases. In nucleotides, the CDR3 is TGTGCCAGTAGTAACAGGGGCCGCGAGCAGTACTTC. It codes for CASSNRGREQYF.

The CDR3, as DNA: TGTGCCAGCAGTTACTCGAGCCTCCGGGACAGGGGGCAGCCCCAGCATTTT. This sequence encodes CASSYSSLRDRGQPQHF. The chain carries TRBV6-2 or TRBV6-3 and TRBJ1-5; 11 nucleotides align to TRBD1. Germline CDR1 is MNHEY and CDR2 is SVGEGT. The CDR3 contains 17 residues. V lost 0 bases and J lost 7; bases outside the gene matches: 8.

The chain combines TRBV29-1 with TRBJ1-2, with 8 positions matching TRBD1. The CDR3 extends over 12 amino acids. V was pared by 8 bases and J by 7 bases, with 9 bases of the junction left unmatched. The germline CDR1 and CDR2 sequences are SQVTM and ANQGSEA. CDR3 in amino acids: CSSQGAPGGYTF. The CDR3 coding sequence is TGCAGCTCCCAGGGGGCGCCGGGTGGCTACACCTTC. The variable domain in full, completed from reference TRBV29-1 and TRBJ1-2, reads SAVISQKPSRDICQRGTSLTIQCQVDSQVTMMFWYRQQPGQSLTLIATANQGSEATYESGFVIDKFPISRPNLTFSTLTVSNMSPEDSSIYLCSSQGAPGGYTFGSGTRLTVV.

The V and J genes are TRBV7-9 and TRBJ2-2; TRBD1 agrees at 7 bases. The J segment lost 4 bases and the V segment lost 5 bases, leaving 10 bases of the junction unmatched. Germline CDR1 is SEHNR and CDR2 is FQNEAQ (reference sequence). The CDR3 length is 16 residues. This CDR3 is CASSTKTGSRTGELFF. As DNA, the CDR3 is TGTGCCAGCAGCACGAAGACAGGGTCGCGCACCGGGGAGCTGTTTTTT.

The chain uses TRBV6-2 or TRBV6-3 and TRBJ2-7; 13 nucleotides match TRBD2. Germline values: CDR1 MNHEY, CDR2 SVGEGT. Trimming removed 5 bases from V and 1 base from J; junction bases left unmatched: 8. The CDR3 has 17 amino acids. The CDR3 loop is CASSGFVLAGGSYEQYF. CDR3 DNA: TGTGCCAGCAGTGGCTTCGTACTAGCGGGAGGGTCCTACGAGCAGTACTTC.

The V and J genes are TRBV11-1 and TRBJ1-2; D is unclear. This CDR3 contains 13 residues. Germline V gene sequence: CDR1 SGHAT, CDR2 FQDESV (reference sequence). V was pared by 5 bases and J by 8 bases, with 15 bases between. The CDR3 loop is CASSLTDSSGYTF. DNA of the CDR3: TGTGCCAGCAGCCTAACGGACTCCTCGGGCTACACCTTC. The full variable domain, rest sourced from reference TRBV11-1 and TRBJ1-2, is EAEVAQSPRYKITEKSQAVAFWCDPISGHATLYWYRQILGQGPELLVQFQDESVVDDSQLPKDRFSAERLKGVDSTLKIQPAELGDSAMYLCASSLTDSSGYTFGSGTRLTVV.

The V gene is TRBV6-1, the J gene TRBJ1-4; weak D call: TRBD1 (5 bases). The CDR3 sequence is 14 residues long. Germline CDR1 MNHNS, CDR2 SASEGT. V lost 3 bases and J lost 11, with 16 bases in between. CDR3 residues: CASSEASGGGKLFF. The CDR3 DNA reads TGTGCCAGCAGTGAGGCATCTGGGGGGGGGAAACTGTTTTTT.

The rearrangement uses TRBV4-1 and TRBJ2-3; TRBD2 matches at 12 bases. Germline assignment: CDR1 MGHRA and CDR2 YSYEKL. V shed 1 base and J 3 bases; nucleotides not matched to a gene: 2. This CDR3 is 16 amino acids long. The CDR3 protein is CASSQALAGGTDTQYF. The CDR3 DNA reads TGCGCCAGCAGCCAAGCACTAGCGGGGGGAACAGATACGCAGTATTTT.

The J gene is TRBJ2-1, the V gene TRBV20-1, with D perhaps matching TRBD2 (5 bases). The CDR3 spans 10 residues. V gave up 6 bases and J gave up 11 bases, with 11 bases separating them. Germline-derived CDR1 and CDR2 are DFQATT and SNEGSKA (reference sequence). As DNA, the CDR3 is TGCAGTGCCCCACTAGGGCAGCAGTTCTTC. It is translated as CSAPLGQQFF.

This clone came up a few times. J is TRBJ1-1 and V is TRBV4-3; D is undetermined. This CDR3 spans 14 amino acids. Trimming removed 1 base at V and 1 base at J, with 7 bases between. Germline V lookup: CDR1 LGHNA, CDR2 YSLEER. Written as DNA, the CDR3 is TGCGCCAGCAGCCAAGGGTCAGCGAACACTGAAGCTTTCTTT. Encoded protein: CASSQGSANTEAFF.

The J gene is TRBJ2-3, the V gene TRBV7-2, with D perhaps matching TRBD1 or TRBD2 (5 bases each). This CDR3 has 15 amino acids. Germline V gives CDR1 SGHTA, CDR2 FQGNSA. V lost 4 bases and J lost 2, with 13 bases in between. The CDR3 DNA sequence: TGTGCCAGCAGCTCCCCGGGACCGACCACAGATACGCAGTATTTT. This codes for CASSSPGPTTDTQYF. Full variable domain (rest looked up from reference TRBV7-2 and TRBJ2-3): GAGVSQSPSNKVTEKGKDVELRCDPISGHTALYWYRQSLGQGLEFLIYFQGNSAPDKSGLPSDRFSAERTGGSVSTLTIQRTQQEDSAVYLCASSSPGPTTDTQYFGPGTRLTVL.

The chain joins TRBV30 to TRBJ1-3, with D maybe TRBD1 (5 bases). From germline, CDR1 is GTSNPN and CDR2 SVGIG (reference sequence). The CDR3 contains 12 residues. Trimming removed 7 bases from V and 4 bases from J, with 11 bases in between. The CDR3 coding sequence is TGTGCCTCGAGGGGATCAGGAAACACCATATATTTT. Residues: CASRGSGNTIYF.

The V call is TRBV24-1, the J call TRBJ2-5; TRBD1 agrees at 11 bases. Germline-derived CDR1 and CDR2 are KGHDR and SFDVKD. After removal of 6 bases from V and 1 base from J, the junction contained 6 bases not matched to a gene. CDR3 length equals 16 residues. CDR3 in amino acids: CATSTPGTGGQETQYF. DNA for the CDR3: TGTGCCACCAGTACCCCCGGGACAGGGGGCCAAGAGACCCAGTACTTC.